This T cell receptor (beta chain) was sequenced in a study of identical twins. One entry per CDR3 protein, called by TCRdb with MiXCR from the 5' RACE reads. The table includes about 690,000 distinct CDR3 sequences, 5.5% to 6.5% detected once. This clonotype was recorded at least ten times. The CDR3 sequence is 16 residues long. Trimming left V 3 bases short and J 0 bases short, with 12 bases between. Sequencing used naive T cells sorted from blood. The chain couples TRBV12-3 or TRBV12-4 to TRBJ2-4; D gene uncertain. This TCR came from a man aged 18 to 29 in good health. The CDR3 DNA reads as TGTGCCAGCAGTTTTCCGGGCAGCTTAGCCAAAAACATTCAGTACTTC. Translated, it gives CASSFPGSLAKNIQYF.